The clone carrying this TCR beta chain was counted many times. The antigen remains undetermined. The sample is drawn from a study of prognosis after radiotherapy for stage I lung cancer. Study results and limitations: A difference in TRBV and TRBJ gene usage was reportedly seen between patients with and without metastases.

From genomic DNA, two-round multiplex PCR was used to amplify TCR beta CDR3. Primers targeting each individual TRBV and TRBJ gene were applied in first-round PCR. TCRdb reprocessed the multiplex PCR reads with MiXCR, giving one entry per CDR3 protein. The data show more than 11,000 distinct CDR3 sequences, roughly 29% seen once. Germline trimming cut 3 bases from V and 2 bases from J; bases unmatched to any gene: 6. The CDR3 length is 15 residues. Investigators drew six milliliters of peripheral blood at each of two time points. The sequences come from PBMCs, collected before or after stereotactic body radiation therapy (not recorded which). This clonotype was sampled from a donor over 45 with non-small cell lung cancer. The chain joins TRBV12-3 or TRBV12-4 to TRBJ2-5; 7 nucleotides line up with TRBD2. The chain's CDR3 is CASSFSLAAQETQYF. As DNA, the CDR3 is TGTGCCAGCAGTTTCTCGCTAGCGGCTCAAGAGACCCAGTACTTC.